This T cell receptor beta chain was recovered during a study of blood T cell repertoires in COVID-19. Study information: The United States, Italy and Spain supplied acute and convalescent COVID-19 samples. T cells, B-cell-depleted T cells, or PBMCs supplied cDNA or gDNA.

V lost 3 bases and J lost 7; bases outside the gene matches: 10. The length of the CDR3 is 16 residues. CDR1 and CDR2 (germline): LGHNA, YSLEER. Original handling: Estimation of nucleated cell counts was performed using reference gene primer amplification. Here immunoSEQ multiplex PCR was the method, and the copy in TCRdb shows in-frame clones only, minus some. That table gives V, J and clone size, and the DNA gave D and trimming. Of about 150,000 clones detected, over 70% appear once; the ten largest clones hold over 2%. The chain joins TRBV4-3 to TRBJ2-7, with 12 nucleotides matching TRBD1. The sequence was obtained from a man aged 45-60 years with active COVID-19. The material sequenced was peripheral blood. The CDR3 coding sequence is TGCGCCAGCAGCCAGTCTCCGGGACAGGGGGCGCGTGAGCAGTACTTC. Translated, it gives CASSQSPGQGAREQYF.